Sequencing of this TCR beta chain was carried out in a study of CD8+ T cells in alopecia areata. Turning to the study itself: Tofacitinib administration to treated patients was oral, at 5 to 10 mg twice daily. Patients remained on tofacitinib for 6 to 18 months and then went 6 months without it. Scoring of severity for treated patients was based on percentage of affected scalp area.

As to this clone: Antigen: not known.

Treatment defined: oral pan-JAK inhibitor, 5-10 mg twice daily. It was from alopecia areata patients that lesional scalp punch biopsies and peripheral blood were collected. This CDR3 has 9 residues. CDR1 is SEHNR and CDR2 is FQNEAQ in the germline V gene (reference sequence). Deletions cut 11 bases from V and 3 bases from J, with 3 bases between. Study findings and constraints: Lesional scalp exceeded normal scalp in clonality, especially in alopecia totalis/universalis.

Once RNA had been extracted, it was reverse transcribed into cDNA to act as the sequencing template. Libraries were prepared by immunoSEQ multiplex PCR; TCRdb keeps only in-frame clonotypes and omits some of them. The table includes 10,000 to 15,000 clones, around 63% detected once. Here the sequenced sample was skin, taken at week 4, from a patient treated with tofacitinib. This receptor was identified in a human donor with alopecia areata. The V and J genes are TRBV7-9 and TRBJ2-3; D call uncertain. The CDR3 sequence: CALTDTQYF. The CDR3 DNA sequence: TGTGCCCTAACAGATACGCAGTATTTT.